The clone carrying this T cell receptor (beta chain) was recorded once. These data originate in a study of identifying expanded T cells in peripheral blood. Per the germline V gene, CDR1 is SGHAT and CDR2 is FQNNGV. The CDR3 runs to 13 residues. V was cut by 4 bases and J by 2 bases, with 8 bases left in between. The assay was immunoSEQ multiplex PCR, and TCRdb's table has in-frame clones only and misses some. The data hold around 68,000 clones, with 70% to 90% observed a single time. The clonotype was recovered from a person between 18 and 75 years old in good health. The rearrangement uses TRBV11-2 and TRBJ2-5, with D possibly TRBD1 on 5 matching bases. The source material was blood. Here the CDR3 reads CASSSRGQETQYF. CDR3 DNA: TGTGCCAGCAGCTCAAGGGGTCAAGAGACCCAGTACTTC. The full variable domain, with the rest looked up from reference TRBV11-2 and TRBJ2-5, is EAGVAQSPRYKIIEKRQSVAFWCNPISGHATLYWYQQILGQGPKLLIQFQNNGVVDDSQLPKDRFSAERLKGVDSTLKIQPAKLEDSAVYLCASSSRGQETQYFGPGTRLLVL.